Presented here are 18 T cell receptor beta chains from one specimen sequenced in a study of T cells in Graves' hyperthyroidism and ophthalmopathy. What was amplified from RNA transcripts were TCR beta CDR3 regions. The HTBI set primed first-round TCR CDR3 RT-PCR. TCRdb itself ran the multiplex PCR reads through MiXCR, one entry per CDR3 protein. The sample shows 370,000 or so distinct CDR3 sequences, about 13% of them seen only once. Source material: blood. These receptors were obtained from a man under 40 with Graves' hyperthyroidism that later progressed to Graves' ophthalmopathy.

This clonotype was detected a few times. The rearrangement links TRBV20-1 to TRBJ1-2; 7 positions match TRBD1. V lost 4 bases to trimming and J lost 4 bases; unmatched junction nucleotides: 6. This CDR3 has 13 residues. Germline loops: CDR1 DFQATT, CDR2 SNEGSKA (reference sequence). CDR3 in amino acids: CSAMRTGLYGYTF. The CDR3 bases are TGCAGTGCTATGAGGACAGGCCTCTATGGCTACACCTTC.

The rearrangement joins TRBV29-1 to TRBJ2-1; TRBD2 matches 8 bases. CDR1 SQVTM and CDR2 ANQGSEA come from the germline V gene. Trimming took 7 bases from V and 9 from J; bases not matched to a gene: 14. The CDR3 runs 14 residues. Here the CDR3 DNA reads TGCAGCGGGGGACCGGGACTAGGAATTGGTGAGCAGTTCTTC. As protein: CSGGPGLGIGEQFF.

This clonotype was observed at least ten times. This chain connects TRBV11-2 to TRBJ1-5; 8 bases map to TRBD1. V trimming: 5 bases; J trimming: 7 bases; junction bases outside the gene matches: 10. CDR1 is SGHAT, CDR2 FQNNGV, per germline. CDR3 length: 15 amino acids. The CDR3 is CASSQRTGYNQPQHF. The CDR3 region has the DNA TGTGCCAGCAGCCAACGGACAGGGTATAACCAGCCCCAGCATTTT. Supplemented by reference TRBV11-2 and TRBJ1-5, the full variable domain reads EAGVAQSPRYKIIEKRQSVAFWCNPISGHATLYWYQQILGQGPKLLIQFQNNGVVDDSQLPKDRFSAERLKGVDSTLKIQPAKLEDSAVYLCASSQRTGYNQPQHFGDGTRLSIL.

This clonotype was found many times. The chain combines TRBV10-3 with TRBJ2-7; 8 positions match TRBD1. The CDR3 has 15 amino acids. Germline V gives CDR1 ENHRY, CDR2 SYGVKD. The J segment lost 4 bases and the V segment lost 4 bases, leaving 9 bases of the junction unmatched. The CDR3 loop is CAISGRQGLGYEQYF. For the CDR3, the DNA is TGTGCCATCAGTGGGAGACAGGGGCTAGGATACGAGCAGTACTTC.

This clonotype was counted a few times. DNA for the CDR3: TGCGCCAGCAGCTGGGACCGGGGCACCGGGGAGCTGTTTTTT. It specifies CASSWDRGTGELFF. This chain joins TRBV5-1 and TRBJ2-2; TRBD1 or TRBD2 may be the D gene (5 bases each). There are 14 residues in the CDR3. Germline V gene lookup returns CDR1 SGHRS and CDR2 YFSETQ. Trimming pared 3 bases from V and 4 bases from J, leaving 10 bases between.

The chain has TRBV28 and TRBJ2-6; D remains ambiguous. The germline V gene has CDR1 MDHEN and CDR2 SYDVKM. Between the trimmed V and J ends, which lost 3 bases and 2 bases, there was a span of 8 bases. This CDR3 has 15 amino acids. DNA of the CDR3: TGTGCCAGCAGTTTGGATGCGGCTGGGGCCAACGTCCTGACTTTC. The encoded protein is CASSLDAAGANVLTF.

This clonotype was found a few times. The CDR3 sequence: CATSDPGTPYEQYF. DNA for the CDR3: TGTGCCACCAGTGACCCCGGCACACCCTACGAGCAGTACTTC. J is TRBJ2-7 and V is TRBV24-1; D gene unclear. V gave up 4 bases and J gave up 2 bases, with 11 bases separating them. The CDR3 extends over 14 amino acids. The germline CDR1 and CDR2 sequences are KGHDR and SFDVKD.

In its sample, this clonotype was seen many times. The chain recombines TRBV7-9 with TRBJ2-1, with TRBD2 as a possible D gene (7 bases). Trimming cost V 3 bases and J 6 bases, with 18 bases left between them. In germline, CDR1 is SEHNR, CDR2 FQNEAQ (reference sequence). The CDR3 is 16 residues long. The CDR3, as DNA: TGTGCCAGCAGCTTGTGGGGGGGCTCAACGTTCAATGAGCAGTTCTTC. Residues: CASSLWGGSTFNEQFF.

The chain couples TRBV20-1 to TRBJ1-2; TRBD1 is a possible D gene (6 bases). Germline CDR1 DFQATT, CDR2 SNEGSKA (reference sequence). The V gene lost 7 bases and the J gene lost 4 bases, with 19 bases spanning the gap. CDR3 length: 14 amino acids. The CDR3 coding sequence is TGCAGTGGATTATGGGCAGGGGACCTCTATGGCTACACCTTC. Translated, it gives CSGLWAGDLYGYTF.

This clonotype was seen a handful of times. This chain connects TRBV6-1 to TRBJ1-6, with 9 positions matching TRBD1. This CDR3 spans 14 amino acids. J lost 6 bases, V lost 5 bases, and 2 bases had no gene match. Germline V lookup: CDR1 MNHNS, CDR2 SASEGT. The CDR3 loop is CASSTDRGNSPLHF. CDR3 DNA sequence: TGTGCCAGCAGTACGGACAGGGGTAATTCACCCCTCCACTTT.

This clonotype was seen many times. The chain links TRBV10-3 to TRBJ1-5, with D tentatively TRBD1 (5 bases). This CDR3 comprises 14 residues. The V gene's germline CDR1 is ENHRY and CDR2 SYGVKD. Trimming left V 2 bases short and J 7 bases short, with 12 bases between. The CDR3 nucleotides read TGTGCCATCAGTGAGACGGGGGGTCAACAGCCCCAGCATTTT. Translating it yields CAISETGGQQPQHF.

This clonotype was seen many times. This chain joins TRBV7-8 and TRBJ2-5, with TRBD2 matching 12 bases. The CDR3 length is 16 residues. V dropped 5 bases and J dropped 3; count of bases not matched to a gene: 7. CDR1 is SGHVS and CDR2 is FQNEAQ in the germline V gene. The CDR3 nucleotides read TGTGCCAGCAGCCCTTTGACTAGCGGGGGTAAAGAGACCCAGTACTTC. It encodes CASSPLTSGGKETQYF.

There are a few counts of this clonotype. V usage is TRBV19 and J usage is TRBJ2-4; tentatively, D is TRBD2 (5 bases). This CDR3 contains 10 residues. The V end was cut by 8 bases, the J end by 14 bases, with 13 bases between. Per the germline V gene, CDR1 is LNHDA and CDR2 is SQIVND (reference sequence). Written as DNA, the CDR3 is TGTGCCAGTGATGGCGGGTGGAAGTACTTC. This gives the protein CASDGGWKYF. Full variable domain (remainder filled in from reference TRBV19 and TRBJ2-4): DGGITQSPKYLFRKEGQNVTLSCEQNLNHDAMYWYRQDPGQGLRLIYYSQIVNDFQKGDIAEGYSVSREKKESFPLTVTSAQKNPTAFYLCASDGGWKYFGAGTRLSVL.

This sequence joins TRBV24-1 and TRBJ1-1, with 8 bases matching TRBD1. Germline-derived CDR1 and CDR2 are KGHDR and SFDVKD. CDR3 length: 15 residues. After removal of 4 bases from V and 3 bases from J, the junction contained 6 bases not matched to a gene. The CDR3 nucleotides read TGTGCCACCAGTGAACGGGACAGGAGGGACACTGAAGCTTTCTTT. This codes for CATSERDRRDTEAFF.

This clonotype has a count of ten or more. The chain combines TRBV10-3 with TRBJ2-7, with TRBD1 matching 7 bases. The CDR3 has 11 residues. Germline CDR1 ENHRY, CDR2 SYGVKD. Trimming cost V 8 bases and J 6 bases; bases outside gene matches: 4. CDR3 sequence (DNA): TGTGCCATCCGGGACAGTGGCGAGCAGTACTTC. Protein sequence: CAIRDSGEQYF.

This clonotype was seen repeatedly, ten times or more. This chain links TRBV11-3 with TRBJ1-1, with 7 bases aligning to TRBD1. Germline CDR1 SGHNT, CDR2 YENEEA. The CDR3 contains 15 residues. V lost 1 base to trimming and J lost 1 base; unmatched junction nucleotides: 3. The CDR3 region is CASSLGRGRNTEAFF. As DNA, the CDR3 is TGTGCCAGCAGCTTAGGGAGGGGGCGGAACACTGAAGCTTTCTTT.

This clonotype was observed a few times. This rearrangement joins TRBV7-2 to TRBJ2-7, with 7 nucleotides matching TRBD2. Germline-derived CDR1 and CDR2 are SGHTA and FQGNSA. The V segment lost 4 bases and the J segment 7 bases; nucleotides outside the gene matches: 7. The CDR3 is 13 amino acids. The DNA of the CDR3 is TGTGCCAGCAGCTCCTCGACTAGCCGGGAGCAGTACTTC. Protein sequence: CASSSSTSREQYF.

This clonotype was counted at least ten times. This chain joins TRBV7-9 and TRBJ2-5; D may correspond to TRBD1 or TRBD2 (5 bases each). Germline values: CDR1 SEHNR, CDR2 FQNEAQ (reference sequence). CDR3 length: 15 amino acids. V was trimmed by 1 base and J by 4 bases, leaving 13 bases between them. CDR3 loop: CASSLDGAIRETQYF. CDR3 sequence (DNA): TGTGCCAGCAGCTTAGACGGGGCGATAAGAGAGACCCAGTACTTC.